These 11 T cell receptor beta chains were all obtained from the same sample, sequenced in a study of T cell changes during pregnancy in multiple sclerosis (dated by TCRdb to the late 2010s). The library relied on the immunoSEQ multiplex PCR assay. TCRdb provides this immuneACCESS table in a form limited to in-frame rearrangements. Some clones are lacking; in checked studies, under half of them reflect an unresolved V gene, and why the rest are absent is not known. This sample has 110,000 or so clones in its table, and over 85% of those were observed once. The ten largest clones capture around 6% of the sample. Sequenced here: peripheral blood, sampled before pregnancy. The source of these receptors is a female donor with multiple sclerosis, enrolled in a pregnancy study.

The gene calls are TRBV7-2 and TRBJ2-1; D gene uncertain. The germline V and J ends were trimmed by 1 base and 7 bases, with 8 bases remaining between them. From germline, CDR1 is SGHTA and CDR2 FQGNSA. This CDR3 has 13 amino acids. Written as DNA, the CDR3 is TGTGCCAGCAGCTTAGGCAGGATGAATGAGCAGTTCTTC. Translating gives CASSLGRMNEQFF.

This chain uses TRBV29-1 with TRBJ1-2; D is undetermined. Germline CDR1 reads SQVTM; CDR2 reads ANQGSEA. This CDR3 spans 11 amino acids. The V gene lost 7 bases and the J gene lost 8 bases, with 14 bases spanning the gap. CDR3 protein: CSALYAAGYTF. DNA for the CDR3: TGCAGCGCCCTATACGCGGCCGGCTACACCTTC.

This chain connects TRBV6-6 to TRBJ1-3; 8 positions match TRBD1. CDR1 is MNHNY and CDR2 is SVGAGI in the germline V gene (reference sequence). This CDR3 spans 16 amino acids. V was pared by 5 bases and J by 5 bases, with 11 bases of the junction left unmatched. The CDR3 region is CASSDWTGLLRNTIYF. The CDR3 DNA reads as TGTGCCAGCAGTGACTGGACAGGGCTTCTTCGAAACACCATATATTTT.

This clone was found once. This rearrangement joins TRBV14 to TRBJ2-5; TRBD1 agrees at 10 bases. Per the germline V gene, CDR1 is SGHDN and CDR2 is FVKESK. CDR3 length: 17 amino acids. J gave up 1 base and V 1 base, and 6 bases lay outside the gene matches. The CDR3 DNA reads as TGTGCCAGCAGCCAAGGCCCGGGACAGGGGCGCCAAGAGACCCAGTACTTC. This gives the protein CASSQGPGQGRQETQYF. Drawing the rest from reference TRBV14 and TRBJ2-5, the complete variable domain is EAGVTQFPSHSVIEKGQTVTLRCDPISGHDNLYWYRRVMGKEIKFLLHFVKESKQDESGMPNNRFLAERTGGTYSTLKVQPAELEDSGVYFCASSQGPGQGRQETQYFGPGTRLLVL.

This clone was recorded a few times. V usage is TRBV19 and J usage is TRBJ1-2; 7 bases match TRBD1. Germline CDR1 and CDR2: LNHDA and SQIVND (reference sequence). The CDR3 is made up of 14 amino acids. Losses at the gene ends were 5 bases for V and 11 bases for J; bases not matched to a gene: 14. The CDR3 sequence: CASSQFRDSALYTF. DNA of the CDR3: TGTGCCAGTAGTCAATTCCGGGACAGCGCACTTTACACCTTC.

The chain recombines TRBV27 with TRBJ1-5; 10 nucleotides agree with TRBD1. This CDR3 is 15 amino acids long. The germline V gene encodes CDR1 MNHEY and CDR2 SMNVEV (reference sequence). J was trimmed by 4 bases and V by 3 bases; bases with no gene match: 3. CDR3 residues: CASSFGTGANQPQHF. The CDR3 DNA reads as TGTGCCAGCAGTTTCGGGACAGGGGCAAATCAGCCCCAGCATTTT.

This rearrangement joins TRBV5-6 to TRBJ2-7; D may be TRBD2 (6 bases). CDR1 and CDR2 (germline): SGHDT, YYEEEE. The CDR3 extends over 14 amino acids. The V end was cut by 4 bases, the J end by 0 bases, with 11 bases between. CDR3 sequence reads: CASSRGTYSYEQYF. The CDR3 DNA is TGTGCCAGCAGCCGGGGGACTTACTCCTACGAGCAGTACTTC.

This clone has just one count. The V and J genes are TRBV30 and TRBJ1-1; 9 nucleotides align to TRBD1. V lost 1 base to trimming and J lost 4 bases; unmatched junction nucleotides: 7. The CDR3 totals 15 residues. Germline V gene lookup returns CDR1 GTSNPN and CDR2 SVGIG (reference sequence). The CDR3 reads CAWSELGTGLTEAFF. The CDR3 bases are TGTGCCTGGAGTGAGTTAGGGACAGGGCTCACTGAAGCTTTCTTT.

CDR3 in DNA: TGCGCCAGCATCACCGGGACTAGCGGATACAATGAGCAGTTCTTC. This sequence encodes CASITGTSGYNEQFF. This chain uses TRBV5-1 with TRBJ2-1; 11 nucleotides line up with TRBD2. The CDR3 extends over 15 amino acids. Germline V gene sequence: CDR1 SGHRS, CDR2 YFSETQ. The ends lost 6 bases at V and 4 bases at J; junction bases unmatched: 6. The full variable domain, its missing parts supplied by reference TRBV5-1 and TRBJ2-1, is KAGVTQTPRYLIKTRGQQVTLSCSPISGHRSVSWYQQTPGQGLQFLFEYFSETQRNKGNFPGRFSGRQFSNSRSEMNVSTLELGDSALYLCASITGTSGYNEQFFGPGTRLTVL.

The chain is built from TRBV29-1 and TRBJ2-1; 11 nucleotides align to TRBD2. Unmatched junction bases numbered 12, after V lost 7 bases and J lost 7 bases. CDR1 is SQVTM and CDR2 is ANQGSEA in the germline V gene. This CDR3 has 15 residues. CDR3 loop: CSASPLAGEKNEQFF. Here the CDR3 DNA reads TGCAGCGCCTCGCCACTAGCGGGAGAGAAGAATGAGCAGTTCTTC.

The chain couples TRBV5-1 to TRBJ1-2; 8 bases map to TRBD1. The germline gives CDR1 SGHRS, CDR2 YFSETQ. J was trimmed by 3 bases and V by 0 bases; bases with no gene match: 1. The CDR3 has 14 amino acids. CDR3 sequence reads: CASSLVQGDYGYTF. As DNA, the CDR3 is TGCGCCAGCAGCTTGGTACAGGGGGACTATGGCTACACCTTC. Filled out from reference TRBV5-1 and TRBJ1-2, the complete variable domain reads KAGVTQTPRYLIKTRGQQVTLSCSPISGHRSVSWYQQTPGQGLQFLFEYFSETQRNKGNFPGRFSGRQFSNSRSEMNVSTLELGDSALYLCASSLVQGDYGYTFGSGTRLTVV.